A single sample gave rise to the 12 T cell receptor beta chains below, sequenced in a study of tumor-infiltrating lymphocytes in primary liver carcinoma. Unsorted bulk tissue (roughly 17-33 mg) underwent RNA and DNA co-extraction. TCR beta cDNA came from about 450 ng total RNA, primed with a constant-region primer. Slightly modified ARM-PCR with three nested multiplex PCR rounds yielded TCR beta libraries. TRBV1-TRBV30 forward primers paired with a C-beta reverse primer were used in the first two PCR rounds, which ran roughly 10 cycles each. TCRdb re-analysed the multiplex PCR reads in MiXCR, keeping a single row per CDR3 protein. The repertoire holds 95,000 to 100,000 distinct CDR3 sequences, with about 63% as singletons. The sample consisted of liver tumor tissue from sampling region 2. Subset denoted: tumor region T2, inferior pole. The receptors were sampled from a woman aged 60-75 years with primary liver carcinoma and hepatitis B virus infection.

Note on this clonotype: One junction end does not reproduce the germline sequence, and a read error may be involved. This sequence joins TRBV5-1 and TRBJ2-1; 9 bases fit TRBD2. Germline CDR1 reads SGHRS; CDR2 reads YFSETQ. The CDR3 has 16 residues. CDR3 sequence (DNA): TGCTCCAGCAGCCCCCGTAAGGGACTAGCTGTCTATGAGCAGTTCTTC. Protein: CSSSPRKGLAVYEQFF.

Turning to this clonotype: This may come from a read error, since a much larger clone is one base off. The gene calls are TRBV5-5 and TRBJ2-3; possibly TRBD2 for D (6 bases). Germline-derived CDR1 and CDR2 are SGHKS and YYEKEE (reference sequence). The CDR3 is made up of 14 amino acids. CDR3 loop: CASSLTGSIDTQYF. The CDR3 DNA reads TGTGCCAGCAGCTTAACCGGGAGCATAGATACGCAGTATTTT.

The chain employs TRBV28 and TRBJ2-7; D possibly uses TRBD1 or TRBD2 (5 bases each). CDR1 and CDR2 from the germline V gene are MDHEN and SYDVKM. The length of the CDR3 is 13 residues. DNA for the CDR3: TGTACCATCGCCGGGACGAGGGCCTACGAGCAGTACTTC. Its translation is CTIAGTRAYEQYF.

This clonotype was detected only a few times. V gene TRBV10-3 combines with J gene TRBJ2-3, with 11 bases aligning to TRBD2. V dropped 0 bases and J dropped 3; count of bases not matched to a gene: 2. The CDR3 runs to 16 residues. Germline V lookup: CDR1 ENHRY, CDR2 SYGVKD. DNA of the CDR3: TGTGCCATCAGTGAGTCGAGACTAGCGGGGACAGATACGCAGTATTTT. It is translated as CAISESRLAGTDTQYF.

As concerns this clonotype: This sequence may be a read error, since a much larger clone differs from it by one base. The gene calls are TRBV6-5 and TRBJ1-2, with D maybe TRBD1 (6 bases). Trimming shortened V by 5 bases and J by 8 bases, and 15 bases separated the two germline ends. In germline, CDR1 is MNHEY, CDR2 SVGAGI. This CDR3 has 13 residues. The CDR3 region is CASSPDSSSGYTF. In DNA form, the CDR3 reads TGTGCCAGCAGTCCGGACAGCAGCTCCGGCTACACCTTC.

This clonotype was observed a handful of times. A clone one base away is much larger, so this may be a read error. The gene calls are TRBV6-1 and TRBJ2-3, with 9 positions matching TRBD2. The CDR3 totals 17 residues. From germline, CDR1 is MNHNS and CDR2 SASEGT. V lost 3 bases to trimming and J lost 4 bases; unmatched junction nucleotides: 11. CDR3 coding DNA: TGTGCCAGCAGTGAGACGGCGGGGGGGCAAGGCTCAGATACGCAGTATTTT. It codes for CASSETAGGQGSDTQYF.

This clonotype was seen more than once but under ten times. This may come from a read error, since a much larger clone is one base off. The chain employs TRBV28 and TRBJ2-1; TRBD1 matches at 7 bases. Germline loops: CDR1 MDHEN, CDR2 SYDVKM. The CDR3 covers 14 residues. CDR3: CASSSTKGGDDQFF. The CDR3, as DNA: TGTGCCAGCAGCTCGACCAAAGGGGGCGATGATCAGTTCTTC.

The chain combines TRBV28 with TRBJ1-1; 10 bases are a match to TRBD1. V lost 5 bases to trimming and J lost 4 bases; unmatched junction nucleotides: 13. Germline CDR1 is MDHEN and CDR2 is SYDVKM. There are 17 residues in the CDR3. CDR3 in DNA: TGTGCCAGCAGTCTCACCCGGGACAGGGGAGGTCCCACTGAAGCTTTCTTT. Its translation: CASSLTRDRGGPTEAFF.

In this sample, this clonotype turned up many times. This sequence joins TRBV28 and TRBJ1-5, with TRBD1 matching 10 bases. The germline V gene encodes CDR1 MDHEN and CDR2 SYDVKM. V was pared by 6 bases and J by 2 bases, with 7 bases of the junction left unmatched. The CDR3 covers 16 residues. The DNA for the CDR3 is TGTGCCAGCAGAAAGACTGGGACAGGGGGCAATCAGCCCCAGCATTTT. Protein sequence: CASRKTGTGGNQPQHF.

About this clonotype itself: Lacking the conserved final phenylalanine or tryptophan, this CDR3 likely reflects a read error. The chain is built from TRBV11-1 and TRBJ1-1; D call uncertain. The CDR3 sequence is 15 residues long. Per the germline V gene, CDR1 is SGHAT and CDR2 is FQDESV (reference sequence). For the CDR3, the DNA is TGTTCCAGCAGCCCCCTCGGACCGACGAACACTGAAGCTTTCATT. This encodes CSSSPLGPTNTEAFI.

With respect to this clonotype: Germline and junction disagree at one end, which may indicate a read error. The gene calls are TRBV12-3 or TRBV12-4 and TRBJ2-1; D possibly matches TRBD1 or TRBD2 (5 bases each). The CDR3 is 13 residues long. DNA for the CDR3: TGTGCCAGCAGTCAGACAGACTACAATGAGCAGTCCTTC. Encoded protein: CASSQTDYNEQSF.

Regarding this clonotype: One end of the junction varies from germline; a read error may be responsible. The CDR3 loop reads CTVGENSNQPQHF. Here the CDR3 DNA reads TGCACCGTTGGAGAGAACAGCAATCAGCCCCAGCACTTT. The V call is TRBV29-1, the J call TRBJ1-5; D is ambiguous. CDR3 length: 13 residues. CDR1 and CDR2 from the germline V gene are SQVTM and ANQGSEA.